This T cell receptor (beta chain) is drawn from a study of tumor and adjacent non-tumor tissue in lung cancer. The wider study: Patients comprised about a dozen adenocarcinoma, 2 squamous cell carcinoma and 1 small cell lung cancer. On average, productive TCRbeta reads reached 4 million to 5 million per sample. Study outcomes and limitations: In normal lung, the top 100 clones were significantly more dominant than in tumor. Tumor TCR diversity, when higher, was linked to shorter survival.

Three rounds of nested PCR, following a modified ARM-PCR protocol, produced the TCRbeta library. TCRdb fed the multiplex PCR reads into MiXCR, producing one record per CDR3 protein. This table has some 200,000 distinct CDR3 sequences, 60% to 85% appearing once. Turning to this clonotype: Antigen unknown.

No cell sorting was done before RNA was extracted from the tissue. There are 12 residues in the CDR3. Trimming pared 9 bases from V and 0 bases from J, leaving 9 bases between. Germline V gene lookup returns CDR1 MNHNY and CDR2 SVGAGI (reference sequence). The J gene is TRBJ2-7, the V gene TRBV6-6, with D possibly matching TRBD1 (5 bases). The sequence was obtained from a man in his sixties with non-small cell lung cancer. The sample taken for sequencing was lung tumor tissue. DNA of the CDR3: TGTGCCAGACATGGGGCCTCCTACGAGCAGTACTTC. It encodes CARHGASYEQYF.